This TCR beta chain was identified in a study of PD-L1 blockade in urothelial cancer. The table came from immunoSEQ multiplex PCR; TCRdb's copy has only in-frame clones and leaves some out. The sample carries about 36,000 clones, roughly 82% recorded once. The sample's time point: peripheral blood 6 weeks after treatment start. With V trimmed by 3 bases and J by 5 bases, 10 bases remained unmatched. This CDR3 has 15 residues. Germline V CDR1 and CDR2: LNHNV, YYDKDF (reference sequence). This TCR was sampled from a man in his forties with urothelial cancer. The chain is built from TRBV15 and TRBJ2-7, with 7 bases that match TRBD2. The specimen was PBMCs, collected around atezolizumab (anti-PD-L1) treatment. In nucleotides, the CDR3 is TGTGCCACCAGCAGGGGGTGGGGGGGACGGGACGAGCAGTACTTC. Translation gives CATSRGWGGRDEQYF. The variable domain in full, with the rest retrieved from reference TRBV15 and TRBJ2-7, is DAMVIQNPRYQVTQFGKPVTLSCSQTLNHNVMYWYQQKSSQAPKLLFHYYDKDFNNEADTPDNFQSRRPNTSFCFLDIRSPGLGDTAMYLCATSRGWGGRDEQYFGPGTRLTVT.